This TCR beta chain was captured in a study of CD8+ T cells in alopecia areata. Investigators isolated RNA and reverse transcribed it into cDNA to act as the sequencing template. The assay was immunoSEQ multiplex PCR, and TCRdb's table has in-frame clones only and misses some. The sample holds approximately 59,000 clones, under 55% seen once. V lost 5 bases and J 1 base, leaving 14 bases between the germline ends. Per germline, CDR1 SGHTA and CDR2 FQGNSA. The CDR3 length is 15 residues. This clone was picked up a small number of times. Here the sequenced sample was CD8+ T cells sorted from blood, taken at week 0. The sequence was collected from a human donor with alopecia areata. The J gene is TRBJ1-1, the V gene TRBV7-2; D possibly corresponds to TRBD1 (6 bases). The CDR3 bases are TGTGCCAGCAGCCCCACCGGGACACCGAACACTGAAGCTTTCTTT. This translates into CASSPTGTPNTEAFF.